This T cell receptor beta chain originates from a study of T cells in Graves' hyperthyroidism and ophthalmopathy. Germline values: CDR1 SQVTM, CDR2 ANQGSEA. CDR3 length equals 13 residues. V gave up 4 bases and J gave up 0 bases, with 7 bases separating them. Amplified regions were TCR beta CDR3 sequences from RNA transcripts. Initially, a first-round RT-PCR of the TCR CDR3 employed the HTBI primer set. From the multiplex PCR reads, TCRdb called clonotypes with MiXCR, one entry per CDR3 protein. The sample lists 600,000 to 850,000 distinct CDR3 sequences, over 15% occurring once. The V and J genes are TRBV29-1 and TRBJ1-3; D is ambiguous. The sequencing sample was made of blood. The receptor comes from a woman in her 50s with Graves' hyperthyroidism that later progressed to Graves' ophthalmopathy. The CDR3 sequence is CSVGTRSGNTIYF. The CDR3 bases are TGCAGCGTTGGGACGCGCTCTGGAAACACCATATATTTT. Full variable domain (remainder filled in from reference TRBV29-1 and TRBJ1-3): SAVISQKPSRDICQRGTSLTIQCQVDSQVTMMFWYRQQPGQSLTLIATANQGSEATYESGFVIDKFPISRPNLTFSTLTVSNMSPEDSSIYLCSVGTRSGNTIYFGEGSWLTVV.